The source of this T cell receptor beta chain is a study of technical replicates of blood from a handful of donors. Assay: immunoSEQ multiplex PCR; the TCRdb copy retains only in-frame clones and omits some. Of about 73,000 clones listed, about 92% were seen once; the top ten hold 0.25% to 0.3%. The CDR3 has 14 amino acids. With V trimmed by 4 bases and J by 4 bases, 6 bases remained unmatched. CDR1 is MGHRA and CDR2 is YSYEKL in the germline V gene. This receptor was taken from a human donor in good health. The sequencing sample was made of T cells isolated from PBMCs. J is TRBJ1-2 and V is TRBV4-1, with TRBD1 matching over 7 bases. CDR3 sequence (DNA): TGCGCCAGCAGCCCGATAAGGGGGCTCTATGGCTACACCTTC. It encodes CASSPIRGLYGYTF.